Sequencing of this T cell receptor (beta chain) was carried out in a study of cytomegalovirus exposure and HLA in healthy donors. Study context: Membership in the Caucasian-associated ancestry cluster was found for 81% of 300 to 400 genotyped donors.

The PCR employed 60 Vbeta primers together with 13 Jbeta primers. Method: immunoSEQ multiplex PCR; TCRdb's copy keeps in-frame clones and lacks some. The sample holds about 130,000 clones; around 73% are singletons and the top ten take roughly a tenth. As concerns this clone: The antigen remains undetermined.

Study-wide results and caveats: A later analysis linked a missense variant in DCLRE1C to the trimming of TCR beta V and J genes. Specificity for CMV antigens was confirmed in vitro for a few of the CMV-associated chains.

The CDR3 consists of 15 residues. V lost 2 bases, J lost 8 bases, and 16 bases lay in between. Germline loops: CDR1 GTSNPN, CDR2 SVGIG (reference sequence). The chain employs TRBV30 and TRBJ1-6; no firm D call. The TCR sequence derives from a young man in good health and CMV-seropositive. Sequences were obtained from PBMCs. The CDR3 protein is CAWSPRGRGDSPLHF. CDR3 DNA: TGTGCCTGGAGTCCCCGCGGGCGCGGGGATTCACCCCTCCACTTT. The whole variable domain, filled in from reference TRBV30 and TRBJ1-6, reads SQTIHQWPATLVQPVGSPLSLECTVEGTSNPNLYWYRQAAGRGLQLLFYSVGIGQISSEVPQNLSASRPQDRQFILSSKKLLLSDSGFYLCAWSPRGRGDSPLHFGNGTRLTVT.